This TCR beta chain comes out of a study of blood T cell repertoires in COVID-19. At the level of the study: The United States, Italy and Spain provided the acute and convalescent COVID-19 samples. PBMCs, B-cell-depleted T cells, or T cells were the source of the cDNA or gDNA that made up the material.

Original processing methods: The authors estimated nucleated cell counts from reference gene primer amplification. Generated by immunoSEQ multiplex PCR, the TCRdb table keeps only in-frame clones and is missing some. V and J calls and clone size are as listed in that table; D and trimming were resolved from the DNA. The repertoire holds more than 90,000 clones, roughly 80% seen once, with approximately 20% in the top ten. Germline loops: CDR1 LNHDA, CDR2 SQIVND (reference sequence). The CDR3 spans 13 residues. Trimming shortened V by 7 bases and J by 3 bases, and 10 bases separated the two germline ends.

V is TRBV19 and J is TRBJ1-5; TRBD1 might be the D (6 bases). This clonotype originated in a man older than 75 with acute or convalescent COVID-19. Sequenced sample: peripheral blood. CDR3 loop: CASNQGNNQPQHF. CDR3 bases: TGTGCCAGTAACCAGGGGAACAATCAGCCCCAGCATTTT.